The clone carrying this T cell receptor beta chain was counted at least ten times. Antigen: not known. These data originate in a study of breast tumors, draining lymph nodes, adjacent tissues. Study results and limitations: Tumor T cell lymph node origin was a supported hypothesis, not proven. Tumors had less TCR diversity than lymph nodes, more than nontumor tissue. The data were judged consistent with most tumor T cells coming from lymph node and expanding in tumor.

TCRdb re-analysed the multiplex PCR reads in MiXCR, keeping a single row per CDR3 protein. This repertoire shows around 290,000 distinct CDR3 sequences, around 31% found once; its top ten account for more than 0.85%. CDR3 length: 13 amino acids. CDR1 is DFQATT, CDR2 SNEGSKA, per germline (reference sequence). Trimming pared 3 bases from V and 2 bases from J, leaving 11 bases between. Samples came from axillary lymph nodes draining the breast cancer. This chain links TRBV20-1 with TRBJ2-7; D is unresolved. This TCR came from a female donor with breast cancer. Some clones in this sample may be carry-over from other donors' samples. Material for sequencing was axillary lymph node tissue. In DNA, the CDR3 is TGCAGTGCTAGTGTGCCGGGCACCTACGAGCAGTACTTC. Translation gives CSASVPGTYEQYF.